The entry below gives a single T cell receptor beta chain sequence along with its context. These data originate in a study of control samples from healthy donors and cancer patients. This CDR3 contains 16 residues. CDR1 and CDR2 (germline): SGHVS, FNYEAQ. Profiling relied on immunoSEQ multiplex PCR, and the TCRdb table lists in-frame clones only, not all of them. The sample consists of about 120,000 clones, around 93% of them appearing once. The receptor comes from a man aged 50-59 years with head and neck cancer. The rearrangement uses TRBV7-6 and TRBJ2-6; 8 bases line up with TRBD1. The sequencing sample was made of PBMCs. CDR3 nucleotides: TGTGCGTCCGGGGGACAGGCTTTCTCTGGGGCCAACGTCCTGACTTTC. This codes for CASGGQAFSGANVLTF.